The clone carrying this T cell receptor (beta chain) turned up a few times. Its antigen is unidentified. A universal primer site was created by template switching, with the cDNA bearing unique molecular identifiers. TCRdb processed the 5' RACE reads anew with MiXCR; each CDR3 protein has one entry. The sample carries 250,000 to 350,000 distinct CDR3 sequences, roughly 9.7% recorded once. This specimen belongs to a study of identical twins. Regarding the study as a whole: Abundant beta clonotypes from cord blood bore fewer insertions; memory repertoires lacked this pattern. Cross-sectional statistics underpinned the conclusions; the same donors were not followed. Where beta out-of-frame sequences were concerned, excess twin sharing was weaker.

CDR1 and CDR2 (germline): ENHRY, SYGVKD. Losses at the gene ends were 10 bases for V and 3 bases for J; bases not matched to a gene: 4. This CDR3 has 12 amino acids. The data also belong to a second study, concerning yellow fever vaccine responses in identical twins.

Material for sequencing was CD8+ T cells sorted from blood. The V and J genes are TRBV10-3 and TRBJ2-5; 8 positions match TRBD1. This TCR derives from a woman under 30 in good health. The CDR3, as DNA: TGTGCCACCCAGACAGGGGAAGAGACCCAGTACTTC. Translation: CATQTGEETQYF.